This T cell receptor beta chain was found in a study of blood T cell repertoires in COVID-19. Study information: Both acute and convalescent COVID-19 samples were obtained from the United States, Italy and Spain. Sample material is recorded as cDNA or gDNA derived from T cells, B-cell-depleted T cells, or PBMCs.

This CDR3 has 16 amino acids. Trimming took 0 bases from V and 6 from J; bases not matched to a gene: 9. CDR1 and CDR2 from the germline V gene are SGHNT and YYREEE (reference sequence). In the original processing: Cell counts per sample came from amplifying reference gene primers. The table came from immunoSEQ multiplex PCR; TCRdb's copy has only in-frame clones and leaves some out. Clone size and the V and J calls come from that table; the DNA yielded D and trimming. The sample lists about 39,000 clones; roughly 90% were seen once. The gene calls are TRBV5-4 and TRBJ2-4; 7 nucleotides align to TRBD1. The material sequenced was peripheral blood. This receptor was identified in a man in his fifties or sixties with active COVID-19. CDR3 loop: CASSLGQGDGRNIQYF. The CDR3, as DNA: TGTGCCAGCAGCTTGGGACAGGGCGATGGGAGAAACATTCAGTACTTC.